This section outlines one T cell receptor beta chain sequence together with its context. Its antigen is still unknown. The data are from a study of response to subunit inactivated influenza vaccine. General study findings and limits: After each seasonal influenza vaccination, few new T cells are recruited, the authors suggested.

TCRdb itself ran the RT-PCR reads through MiXCR, one entry per CDR3 protein. The profile shows 600,000 to 850,000 distinct CDR3 sequences, around 15% of them singletons. V shed 5 bases and J 8 bases; nucleotides not matched to a gene: 5. Germline CDR1 and CDR2: ENHRY and SYGVKD. There are 14 residues in the CDR3. The chain is built from TRBV10-3 and TRBJ2-1, with 11 bases lining up with TRBD2. This sample comprised PBMCs from blood, obtained 14 to 15 days before vaccination. This TCR was recovered from a man between 45 and 60 years old who received an inactivated influenza vaccine. Here the CDR3 DNA reads TGTGCCATCAGTTCTAGCGGGGGGCCCCATGAGCAGTTCTTC. Amino acid sequence: CAISSSGGPHEQFF.